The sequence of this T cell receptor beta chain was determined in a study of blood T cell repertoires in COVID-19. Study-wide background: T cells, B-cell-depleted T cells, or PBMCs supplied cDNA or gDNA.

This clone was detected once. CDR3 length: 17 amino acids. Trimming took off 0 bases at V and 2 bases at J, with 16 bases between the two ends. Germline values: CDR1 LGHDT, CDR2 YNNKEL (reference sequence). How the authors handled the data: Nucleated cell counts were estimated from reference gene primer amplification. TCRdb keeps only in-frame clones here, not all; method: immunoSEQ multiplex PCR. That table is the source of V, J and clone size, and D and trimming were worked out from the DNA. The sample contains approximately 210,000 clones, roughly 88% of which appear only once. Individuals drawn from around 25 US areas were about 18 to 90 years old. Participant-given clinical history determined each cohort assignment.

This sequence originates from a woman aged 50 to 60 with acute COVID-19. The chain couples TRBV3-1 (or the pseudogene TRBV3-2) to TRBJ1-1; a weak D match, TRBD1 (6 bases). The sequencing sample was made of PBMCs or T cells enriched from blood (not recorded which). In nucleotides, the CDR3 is TGTGCCAGCAGCCAAGACCCCCCGACAGGAAAAAACACTGAAGCTTTCTTT. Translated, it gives CASSQDPPTGKNTEAFF.